This TCR beta chain was found in a study of spatial heterogeneity in lung cancer. Overall study: Sequences of the beta chain were consistently detected in greater numbers than alpha-chain sequences. Averaged across combinations, each unique TCR and UMI pairing appeared more than ten times in raw reads, which were uncorrected.

Time point reported: sample taken at primary tumor resection. Whole RNA obtained from tumor, nontumor lung or frozen PBMC underwent sequencing without sorting. A unique molecular identifier was carried by every single TCR cDNA molecule. TCRdb analysed the 5' RACE reads with MiXCR anew, one entry per CDR3 protein. The sample contains 43,000 or so distinct CDR3 sequences, roughly 7.1% of which appear only once. There are many counts of this clonotype. CDR3 length equals 16 residues. The germline CDR1 and CDR2 sequences are MNHEY and SVGAGI. V gave up 6 bases and J gave up 3 bases; unmatched junction bases: 8.

Here the sequenced sample was PBMCs, taken at surgery. This sequence joins TRBV6-5 and TRBJ2-3; 11 nucleotides match TRBD2. The sequence was collected from a female donor with early-stage non-small cell lung cancer. DNA of the CDR3: TGTGCCAGCAGCACCCTAGCGGGGGGTGAAACAGATACGCAGTATTTT. Translation gives CASSTLAGGETDTQYF.